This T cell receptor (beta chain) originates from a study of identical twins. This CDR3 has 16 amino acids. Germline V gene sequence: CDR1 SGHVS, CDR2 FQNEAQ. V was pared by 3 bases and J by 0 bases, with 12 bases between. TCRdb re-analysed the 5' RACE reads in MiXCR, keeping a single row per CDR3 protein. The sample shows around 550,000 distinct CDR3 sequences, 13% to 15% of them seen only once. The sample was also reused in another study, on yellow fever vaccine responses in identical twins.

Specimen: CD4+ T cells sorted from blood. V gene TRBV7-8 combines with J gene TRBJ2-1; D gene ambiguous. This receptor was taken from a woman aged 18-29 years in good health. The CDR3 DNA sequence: TGTGCCAGCAGCTTCCGGACCATCGTCTCCTACAATGAGCAGTTCTTC. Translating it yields CASSFRTIVSYNEQFF.